This TCR beta chain was identified in a study of beta chain features in type 1 diabetes (dated by TCRdb to the late 2010s). At the level of the whole study: Patients and healthy donors did not differ in mean age, gender distribution, total cell number or subset yield. A total of some 110 million sorted cells were examined across all samples, and the number of cells per subset was strongly correlated with RNA yield. In the study, recently diagnosed type 1 diabetes patients and matched healthy donors were compared on the TCRB repertoires of their sorted circulating CD4+ T cell subsets. Regulatory and stem cell-like memory subsets were obtained from only 8 patients and roughly eight healthy donors, while naive and central memory subsets were obtained from all 30 or so donors.

What the study reported, not specific to this receptor: Naive, central memory and regulatory TCRB repertoires appeared more similar among patients than among healthy donors. Shorter templates might have been favored by PCR, but patient and control samples were amplified and corrected together, so both groups would have been affected equally by any skew. Type 1 diabetes patients showed a moderate but significant shortening of TCRB CDR3 length in all four CD4+ subsets. Because the HLA sub-analyses included only small numbers of individuals, any influence of HLA type on TCRB rearrangement was left unresolved. Because cDNA was sequenced instead of genomic DNA, activated cells with high expression could be over-represented, although the groups did not differ in activation or CD3 levels. At VDJ recombination sites, patients with type 1 diabetes made fewer insertions and deleted more nucleotides, a pattern implying thymic rearrangement abnormalities.

Trimming removed 3 bases from V and 8 bases from J, leaving 7 bases between the germline ends. There are 11 amino acids in the CDR3, from cysteine to phenylalanine inclusive. Kept here is only the CDR3 DNA, which spans 33 bases and is read in frame from base 1. Looking up the germline V gene (reference sequence) yields CDR1 DFQATT and CDR2 SNEGSKA. The High Capacity cDNA Reverse Transcription Kit was used to reverse transcribe all of the isolated RNA, meaning that expressed TCRB transcripts were what got sequenced. Naive, central memory and regulatory T cell samples underwent deep immunoSEQ sequencing, averaging roughly 3.4 million total reads per sample. Sorted cells were lysed in RLT buffer and RNA was extracted with DNase-treated RNeasy Micro or Mini kits, depending on cell number. Each cell subset was processed on its own to prevent cross-contamination, while patient and healthy donor samples were processed together. The immunoSEQ multiplex PCR was used to amplify TCRB sequences from cDNA, generating 87-bp fragments that spanned the CDR3 region. Amplicons were sequenced on the Illumina HiSeq platform. The original methods were these. Synthetic template baselines were used to correct PCR bias computationally, reads within Hamming distance 2 were collapsed together, and singletons that could not be merged were discarded. Reads were aligned against IMGT so that V, D and J genes, CDR3 length and insertions or deletions at six rearrangement sites could be assigned. Within each subset, clonotype counts were normalized to the number of sorted cells before true diversity and Gini coefficients were calculated with the tcR R package. The overlap coefficient, calculated on TCRB nucleotide sequences, was used to quantify repertoire sharing. In TCRdb, the immuneACCESS table is reduced to in-frame sequences with V and J assigned. These tables do not hold every clone; where another copy was compared, an unresolved V gene accounts for under half, and the others remain unexplained. V and J calls and clone size are those listed in that table; D and trimming were worked out from the DNA. This sample holds some 110,000 clones; over 15% were observed only once. Of the sample, over 2% falls within the top ten clones.

Each donor gave one peripheral blood draw, averaging about 120 mL, which was collected into heparinised tubes. A BD FACSAria II was used to sort naive, central memory, regulatory and stem cell-like memory CD4+ T cells with a panel that included CD45RO, CCR7, CD25, CD127, CD95 and CD27. Purity was above 95% for every sorted population. Right away, PBMCs were isolated by Lymphoprep density gradient centrifugation and were stained directly, with no culture step. To minimize batch effects, samples were stained and sorted in pairs, one healthy donor with one patient per experiment. Only a few counts were recorded for this clone. Its recognized antigen is unknown. Base qualities are missing; no much larger clone stands one base away.

The V gene is TRBV20-1 and the J gene is TRBJ1-4; a confident D gene designation cannot be given. This clonotype was obtained from a man aged 25 to 45 with type 1 diabetes. The material sequenced was central memory CD4+ T cells from blood. The base sequence is TGCAGTGCTAGGAAGTGGGAAAAACTGTTTTTT. This yields the protein CSARKWEKLFF.